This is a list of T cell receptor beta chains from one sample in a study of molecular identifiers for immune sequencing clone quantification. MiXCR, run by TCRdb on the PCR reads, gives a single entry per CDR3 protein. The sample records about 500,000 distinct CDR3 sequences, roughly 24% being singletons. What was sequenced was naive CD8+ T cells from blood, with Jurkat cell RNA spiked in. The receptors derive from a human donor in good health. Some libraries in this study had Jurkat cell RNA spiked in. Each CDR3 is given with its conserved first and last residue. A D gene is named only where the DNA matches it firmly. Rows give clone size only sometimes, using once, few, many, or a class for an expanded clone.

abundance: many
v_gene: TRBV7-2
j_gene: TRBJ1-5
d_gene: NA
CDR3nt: TGTGCCAGCAGCTTAGACACAAATCAGCCCCAGCATTTT
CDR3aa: CASSLDTNQPQHF

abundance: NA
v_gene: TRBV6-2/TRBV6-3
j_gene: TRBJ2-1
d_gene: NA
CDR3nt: TGTGCCAGCAGTCCCTCCCACAATGAGCAGTTCTTC
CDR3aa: CASSPSHNEQFF

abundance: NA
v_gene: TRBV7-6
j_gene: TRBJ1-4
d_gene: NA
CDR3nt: TGTGCCAGCAACCCCCGAGTACGGGGGCACGAAAAACTGTTTTTT
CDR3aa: CASNPRVRGHEKLFF

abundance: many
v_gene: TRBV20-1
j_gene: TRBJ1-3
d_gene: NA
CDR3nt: TGCAGTGCTAGTCGTTGGGAGGGGAACTCTGGAAACACCATATATTTT
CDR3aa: CSASRWEGNSGNTIYF

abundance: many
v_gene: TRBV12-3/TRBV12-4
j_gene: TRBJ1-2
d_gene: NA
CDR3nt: TGTGCCAGCAGTCCCTGGGCCGCCCAGTCTACTAACTATGGCTACACCTTC
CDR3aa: CASSPWAAQSTNYGYTF

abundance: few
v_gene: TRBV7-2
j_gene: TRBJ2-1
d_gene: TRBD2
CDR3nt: TGTGCCAGCACCCCATCTGGGACTAGGGGCCATGAGCAGTTCTTC
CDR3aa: CASTPSGTRGHEQFF

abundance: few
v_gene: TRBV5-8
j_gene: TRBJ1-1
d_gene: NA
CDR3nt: TGTGCCAGCACCACTCCCGGGAGGGCCGAAGCTTTCTTT
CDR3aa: CASTTPGRAEAFF

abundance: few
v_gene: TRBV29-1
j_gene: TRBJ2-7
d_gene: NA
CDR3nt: TGCAGCGTTCACAGCCCTGACTCCTACGAGCAGTACTTC
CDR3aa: CSVHSPDSYEQYF

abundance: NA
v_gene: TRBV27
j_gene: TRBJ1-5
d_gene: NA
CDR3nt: TGTGCCAGCAGTCCGGGACCCTCCCCCCTTCAGCCCCAGCATTTT
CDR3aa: CASSPGPSPLQPQHF

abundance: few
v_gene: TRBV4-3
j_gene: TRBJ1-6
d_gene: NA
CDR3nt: TGCGCCAGCAGCCAAGGGAAAGCCGGCTCCTATAATTCACCCCTCCACTTT
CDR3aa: CASSQGKAGSYNSPLHF

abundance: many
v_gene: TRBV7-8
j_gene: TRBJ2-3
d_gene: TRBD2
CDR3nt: TGTGCCAGCAGCTCCGCCCGGCGGGGGGCGGGCACAGATACGCAGTATTTT
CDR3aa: CASSSARRGAGTDTQYF

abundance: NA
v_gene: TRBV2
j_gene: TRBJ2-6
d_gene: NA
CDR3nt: TGTGCCAGCAGGGAAACCTGGGACACCTACTCTGGGGCCAACGTCCTGACTTTC
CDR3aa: CASRETWDTYSGANVLTF

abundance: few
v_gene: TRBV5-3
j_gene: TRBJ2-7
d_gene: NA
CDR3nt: TGTGCCAGCAGTCACGCGGGGGCGCACGAGCAGTACTTC
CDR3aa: CASSHAGAHEQYF

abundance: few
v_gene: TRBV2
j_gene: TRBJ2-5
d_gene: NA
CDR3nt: TGTGCCAGCAGTGAACCCCAGGGTCAAGAGACCCAGTACTTC
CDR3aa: CASSEPQGQETQYF

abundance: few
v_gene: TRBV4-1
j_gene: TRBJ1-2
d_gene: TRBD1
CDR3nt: TGCGCCAGCAGCCAGATACAGGGGGCTAACTATGGCTACACCTTC
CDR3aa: CASSQIQGANYGYTF

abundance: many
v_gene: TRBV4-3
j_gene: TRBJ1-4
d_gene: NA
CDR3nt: TGCGCCAGCAGCCATGGCCCTGTTGGGGAAAAACTGTTTTTT
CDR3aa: CASSHGPVGEKLFF

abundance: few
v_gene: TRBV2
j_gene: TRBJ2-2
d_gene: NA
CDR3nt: TGTGCCAGCAGTGAATTTAGCCACGGGGAGCTGTTTTTT
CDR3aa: CASSEFSHGELFF

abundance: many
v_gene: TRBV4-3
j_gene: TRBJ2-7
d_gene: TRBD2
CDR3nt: TGCGCCAGCAGCCAAGACCCTAGCGGGTTCTACGAGCAGTACTTC
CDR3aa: CASSQDPSGFYEQYF

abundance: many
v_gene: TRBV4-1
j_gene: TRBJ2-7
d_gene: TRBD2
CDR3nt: TGCGCCAGCAGCCAAGATTGGGGAGGGGTCTACGAGCAGTACTTC
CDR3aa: CASSQDWGGVYEQYF

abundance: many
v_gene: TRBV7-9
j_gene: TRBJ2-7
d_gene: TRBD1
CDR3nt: TGTGCCAGCAGCCACCCGTCGGACAGGGCCTACGAGCAGTACTTC
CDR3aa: CASSHPSDRAYEQYF

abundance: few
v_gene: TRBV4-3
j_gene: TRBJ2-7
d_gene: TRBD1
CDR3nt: TGCGCCAGCAGCCCACAAGGACAGGGGGCCTACGAGCAGTACTTC
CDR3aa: CASSPQGQGAYEQYF

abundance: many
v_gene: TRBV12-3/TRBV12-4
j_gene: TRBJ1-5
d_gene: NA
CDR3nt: TGTGCCAGCAGTAGTGATTTGTTGTCCCAGCATTTT
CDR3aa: CASSSDLLSQHF

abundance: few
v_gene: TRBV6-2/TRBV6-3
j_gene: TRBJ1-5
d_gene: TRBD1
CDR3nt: TGTGCCAGCAGCGAGGGGACAGGGAGGCCTCAGCCCCAGCATTTT
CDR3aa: CASSEGTGRPQPQHF

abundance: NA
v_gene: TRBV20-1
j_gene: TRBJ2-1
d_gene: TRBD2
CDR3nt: TGCAGTGCTAGAGATTTGTGGAAAAGCGGGACCCGAGCGCACAATGAGCAGTTCTTC
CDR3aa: CSARDLWKSGTRAHNEQFF

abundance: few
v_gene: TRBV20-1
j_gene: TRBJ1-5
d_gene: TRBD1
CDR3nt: TGCAGTGCTGAGGACAGGGAAAGTCAGCCCCAGCATTTT
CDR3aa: CSAEDRESQPQHF

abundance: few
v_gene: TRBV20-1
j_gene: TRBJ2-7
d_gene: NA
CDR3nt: TGCAGTGCTAGACCCCAGACTGACTCCTACGAGCAGTACTTC
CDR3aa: CSARPQTDSYEQYF

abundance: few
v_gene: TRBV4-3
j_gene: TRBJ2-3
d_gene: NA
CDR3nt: TGCGCCAGCAGCCAAAGGGGGGGCGGGGTCACAGATACGCAGTATTTT
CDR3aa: CASSQRGGGVTDTQYF

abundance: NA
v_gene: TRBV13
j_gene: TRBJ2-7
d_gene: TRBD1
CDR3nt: TGTGCCAGCAGCTCGGACAGGGAGACCTCCTACGAGCAGTACTTC
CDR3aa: CASSSDRETSYEQYF

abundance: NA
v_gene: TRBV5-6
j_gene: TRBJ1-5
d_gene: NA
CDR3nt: TGTGCCAGCAGATTGGGGGGAGGATTTGGTCAGCCCCAGCATTTT
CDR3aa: CASRLGGGFGQPQHF